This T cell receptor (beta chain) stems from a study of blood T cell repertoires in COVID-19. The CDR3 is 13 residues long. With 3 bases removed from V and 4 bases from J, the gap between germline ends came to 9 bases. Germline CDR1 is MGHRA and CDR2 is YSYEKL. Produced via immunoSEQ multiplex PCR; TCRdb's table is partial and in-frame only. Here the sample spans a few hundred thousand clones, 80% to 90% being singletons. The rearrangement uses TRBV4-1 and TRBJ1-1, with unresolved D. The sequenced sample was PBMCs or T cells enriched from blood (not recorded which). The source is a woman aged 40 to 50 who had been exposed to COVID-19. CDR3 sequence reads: CASSHPRATEAFF. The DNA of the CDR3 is TGCGCCAGCAGCCACCCTCGAGCCACTGAAGCTTTCTTT.